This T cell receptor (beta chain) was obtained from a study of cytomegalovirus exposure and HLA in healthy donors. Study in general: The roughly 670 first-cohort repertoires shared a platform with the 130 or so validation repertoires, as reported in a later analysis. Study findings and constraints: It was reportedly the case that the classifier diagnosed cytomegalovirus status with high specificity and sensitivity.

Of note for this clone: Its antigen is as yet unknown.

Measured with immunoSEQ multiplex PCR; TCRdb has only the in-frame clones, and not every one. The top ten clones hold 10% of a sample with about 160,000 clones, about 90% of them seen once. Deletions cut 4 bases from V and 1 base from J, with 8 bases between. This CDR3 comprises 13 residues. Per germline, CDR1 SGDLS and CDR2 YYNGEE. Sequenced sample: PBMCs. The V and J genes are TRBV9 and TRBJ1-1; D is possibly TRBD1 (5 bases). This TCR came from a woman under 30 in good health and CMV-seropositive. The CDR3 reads CASSPTENTEAFF. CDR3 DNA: TGTGCCAGCAGCCCGACAGAGAACACTGAAGCTTTCTTT.